The entry below describes one T cell receptor beta chain. Its cognate antigen is unknown. The data were obtained in a study of cytomegalovirus exposure and HLA in healthy donors. Background on the study: T cells numbering about 180 million yielded approximately 100 million unique TCR beta sequences in an earlier analysis.

The PCR had 60 Vbeta and 13 Jbeta primers. This table comes from immunoSEQ multiplex PCR, and its TCRdb copy is limited to in-frame clones, with some not included. The sample has fewer than 120,000 clones, 80% to 85% seen once. Study-wide results and caveats: Within an earlier analysis, most TCR beta V segments proved productive either about 90% or about 30% of the time.

The V and J ends lost 0 bases and 5 bases, in that order; junction bases with no gene match: 3. This CDR3 is built from 15 residues. The germline V gene encodes CDR1 SGHRS and CDR2 YFSETQ. The chain recombines TRBV5-1 with TRBJ1-4, with 8 bases identical to TRBD1. Specimen: PBMCs. The sequence came from a woman between 55 and 75 years old in good health and CMV-seropositive. For the CDR3, the DNA is TGCGCCAGCAGCTTGGGGGGACAGGAAAATGAAAAACTGTTTTTT. The encoded protein is CASSLGGQENEKLFF.